This T cell receptor (beta chain) appears in the sequencing data of a study of blood T cell repertoires in COVID-19. The overall study: Samples taken during acute and convalescent COVID-19 were collected in the United States, Italy and Spain. T cells, B-cell-depleted T cells, or PBMCs supplied cDNA or gDNA.

V was clipped by 4 bases and J by 4 bases; unmatched bases: 14. CDR3 size: 18 residues. The germline V gene encodes CDR1 LNHDA and CDR2 SQIVND (reference sequence). Original handling: For nucleated cells, counts were estimated from reference gene primer amplification. Libraries were prepared by immunoSEQ multiplex PCR; TCRdb keeps only in-frame clonotypes and omits some of them. V and J calls and clone size are given by that table; D and trimming were obtained from the DNA. The sample records roughly 320,000 clones, about 88% being singletons. The specimen was peripheral blood. This chain connects TRBV19 to TRBJ1-5; 9 bases are shared with TRBD1. The origin of this receptor is a man in his 70s with acute or convalescent COVID-19. The CDR3 sequence is CASSKLLPGQGWNQPQHF. For the CDR3, the DNA is TGTGCCAGTAGTAAGCTATTACCGGGACAGGGTTGGAATCAGCCCCAGCATTTT.